This T cell receptor (beta chain) comes out of a study of glioma-infiltrating T cells. Study-wide points: Above-expected tissue-blood divergence occurred in all gliomas, most in low-grade ones.

On this clonotype itself: Its antigen is unknown.

Germline V gene sequence: CDR1 SGHRS, CDR2 YFSETQ. The CDR3 has 19 residues. J lost 8 bases, V lost 4 bases, and 21 bases had no gene match. The iRepertoire nested amplicon-rescue multiplex PCR amplified TCR alpha and beta CDR3s from RNA. Input was 100-400 ng of tissue mRNA or PBMC total RNA. TCRdb processed the multiplex PCR reads anew with MiXCR; each CDR3 protein has one entry. The table records about 130,000 distinct CDR3 sequences, under 25% of them present only once. Input material: glioma tissue, nonneoplastic brain tissue, or PBMCs (not recorded which). This TCR was sampled from a human donor with low-grade glioma or glioblastoma, undergoing nonglioma brain surgery, or in good health (not recorded which). This rearrangement joins TRBV5-1 to TRBJ2-4, with 10 positions matching TRBD1. The CDR3 nucleotides are TGCGCCAGCAGCCGCCAGCTTACCGGGCGGACAGGGGGTAATTACATTCAGTACTTC. Its translation: CASSRQLTGRTGGNYIQYF.